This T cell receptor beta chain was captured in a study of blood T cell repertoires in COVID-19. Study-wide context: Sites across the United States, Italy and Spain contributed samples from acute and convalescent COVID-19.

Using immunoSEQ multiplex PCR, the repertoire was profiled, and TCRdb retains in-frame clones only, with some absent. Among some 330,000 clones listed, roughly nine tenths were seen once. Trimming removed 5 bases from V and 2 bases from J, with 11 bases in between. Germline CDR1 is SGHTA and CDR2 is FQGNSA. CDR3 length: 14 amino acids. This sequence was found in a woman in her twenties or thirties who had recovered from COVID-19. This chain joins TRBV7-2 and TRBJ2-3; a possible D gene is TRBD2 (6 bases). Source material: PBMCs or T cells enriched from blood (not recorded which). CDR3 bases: TGTGCCAGCAGCCTCTGGGGACTCACAGATACGCAGTATTTT. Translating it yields CASSLWGLTDTQYF.